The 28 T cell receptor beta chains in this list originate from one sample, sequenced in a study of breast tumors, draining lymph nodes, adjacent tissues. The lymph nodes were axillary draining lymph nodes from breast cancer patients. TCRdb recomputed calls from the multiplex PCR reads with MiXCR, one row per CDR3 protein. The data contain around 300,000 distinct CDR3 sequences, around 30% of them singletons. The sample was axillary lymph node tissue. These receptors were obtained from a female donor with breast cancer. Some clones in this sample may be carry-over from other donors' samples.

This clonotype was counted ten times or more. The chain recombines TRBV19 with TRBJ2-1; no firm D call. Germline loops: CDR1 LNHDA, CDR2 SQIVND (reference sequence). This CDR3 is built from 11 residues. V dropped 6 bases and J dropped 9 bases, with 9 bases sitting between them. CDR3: CASRTSVEQFF. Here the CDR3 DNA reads TGTGCCAGTAGGACGTCAGTTGAGCAGTTCTTC.

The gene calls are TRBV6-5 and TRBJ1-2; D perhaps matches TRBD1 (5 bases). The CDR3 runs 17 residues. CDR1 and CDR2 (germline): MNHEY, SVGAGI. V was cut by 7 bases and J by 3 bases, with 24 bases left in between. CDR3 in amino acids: CASTRGSVLKLYYGYTF. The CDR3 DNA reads TGTGCCAGCACCCGGGGCAGCGTCTTGAAGCTTTACTATGGCTACACCTTC.

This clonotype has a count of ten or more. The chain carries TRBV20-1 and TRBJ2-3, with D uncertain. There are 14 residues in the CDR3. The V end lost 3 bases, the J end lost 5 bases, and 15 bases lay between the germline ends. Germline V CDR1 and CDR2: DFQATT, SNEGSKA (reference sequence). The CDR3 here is CSASDRSGGDTQYF. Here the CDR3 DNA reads TGCAGTGCTAGCGATCGATCGGGTGGAGATACGCAGTATTTT.

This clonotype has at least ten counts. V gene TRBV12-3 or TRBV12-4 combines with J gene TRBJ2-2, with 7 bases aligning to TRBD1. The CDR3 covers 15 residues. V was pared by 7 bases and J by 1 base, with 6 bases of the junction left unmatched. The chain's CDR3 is CASKPRGRNTGELFF. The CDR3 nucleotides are TGTGCCAGCAAGCCCAGGGGGAGGAACACCGGGGAGCTGTTTTTT.

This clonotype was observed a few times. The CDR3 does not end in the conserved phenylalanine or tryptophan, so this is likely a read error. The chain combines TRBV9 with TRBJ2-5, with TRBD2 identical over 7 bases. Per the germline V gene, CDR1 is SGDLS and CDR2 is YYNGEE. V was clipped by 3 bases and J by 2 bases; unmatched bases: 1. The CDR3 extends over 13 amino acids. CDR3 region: CASSGDYQETQYS. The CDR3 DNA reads TGTGCCAGCAGCGGGGACTATCAAGAGACCCAGTACTCC.

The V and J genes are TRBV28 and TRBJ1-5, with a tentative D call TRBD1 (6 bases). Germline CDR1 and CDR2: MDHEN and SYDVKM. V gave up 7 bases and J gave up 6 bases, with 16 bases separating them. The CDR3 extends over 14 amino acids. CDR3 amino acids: CASNYRALAQPQHF. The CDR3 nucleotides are TGTGCCAGCAATTACAGGGCCCTCGCTCAGCCCCAGCATTTT.

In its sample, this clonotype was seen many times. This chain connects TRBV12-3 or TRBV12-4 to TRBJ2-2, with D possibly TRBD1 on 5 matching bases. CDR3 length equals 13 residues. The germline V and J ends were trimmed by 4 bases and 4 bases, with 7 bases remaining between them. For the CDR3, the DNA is TGTGCCAGCAGTTCCCAGGGCACCGGGGAGCTGTTTTTT. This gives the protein CASSSQGTGELFF.

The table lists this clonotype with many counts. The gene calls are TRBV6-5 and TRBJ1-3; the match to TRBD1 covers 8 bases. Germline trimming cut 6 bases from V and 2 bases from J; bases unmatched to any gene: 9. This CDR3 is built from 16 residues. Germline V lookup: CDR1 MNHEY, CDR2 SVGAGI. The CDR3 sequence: CASRSQGASAGNTIYF. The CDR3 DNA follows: TGTGCCAGCAGATCCCAGGGGGCTTCTGCTGGAAACACCATATATTTT.

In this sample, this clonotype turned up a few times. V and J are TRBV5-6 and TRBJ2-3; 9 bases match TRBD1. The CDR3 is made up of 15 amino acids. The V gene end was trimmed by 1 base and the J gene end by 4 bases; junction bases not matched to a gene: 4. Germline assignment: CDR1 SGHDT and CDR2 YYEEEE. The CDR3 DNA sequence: TGTGCCAGCAGCTTGCAACAGGGGGCCCCAGATACGCAGTATTTT. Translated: CASSLQQGAPDTQYF.

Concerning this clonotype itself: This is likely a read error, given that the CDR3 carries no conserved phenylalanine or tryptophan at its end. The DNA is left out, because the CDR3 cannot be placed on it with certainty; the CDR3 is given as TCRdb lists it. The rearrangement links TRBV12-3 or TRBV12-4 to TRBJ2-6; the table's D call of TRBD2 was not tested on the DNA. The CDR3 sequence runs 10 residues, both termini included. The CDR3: CASSSRTRVV.

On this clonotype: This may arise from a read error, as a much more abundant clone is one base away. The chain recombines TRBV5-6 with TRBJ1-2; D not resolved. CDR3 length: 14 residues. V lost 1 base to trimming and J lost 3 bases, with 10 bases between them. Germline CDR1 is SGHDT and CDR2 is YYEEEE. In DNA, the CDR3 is TGTGCCAGCAGCTTGTCAGGTGCCTACTATGGCTACACCTTC. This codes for CASSLSGAYYGYTF.

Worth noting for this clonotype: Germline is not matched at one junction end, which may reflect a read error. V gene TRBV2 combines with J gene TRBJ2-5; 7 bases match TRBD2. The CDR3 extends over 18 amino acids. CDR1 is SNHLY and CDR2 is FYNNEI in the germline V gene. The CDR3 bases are TGTGCCACCAGTGCTAGAGTTCCCTTGGGGGGGTCCCAAGAGACCCAGTACTTC. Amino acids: CATSARVPLGGSQETQYF.

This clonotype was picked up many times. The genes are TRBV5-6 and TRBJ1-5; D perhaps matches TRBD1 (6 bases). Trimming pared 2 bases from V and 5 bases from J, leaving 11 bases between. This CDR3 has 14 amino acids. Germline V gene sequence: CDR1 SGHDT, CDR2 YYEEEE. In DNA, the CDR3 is TGTGCCAGCAGCTTCCAGGGGACCGATCAGCCCCAGCATTTT. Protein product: CASSFQGTDQPQHF.

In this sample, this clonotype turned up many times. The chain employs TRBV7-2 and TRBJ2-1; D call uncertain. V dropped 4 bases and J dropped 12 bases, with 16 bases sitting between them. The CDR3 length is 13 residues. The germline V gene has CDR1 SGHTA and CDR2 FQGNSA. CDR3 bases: TGTGCCAGCAGCTCCAGTTTAGGCCGGGCGCAGTTCTTC. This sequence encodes CASSSSLGRAQFF.

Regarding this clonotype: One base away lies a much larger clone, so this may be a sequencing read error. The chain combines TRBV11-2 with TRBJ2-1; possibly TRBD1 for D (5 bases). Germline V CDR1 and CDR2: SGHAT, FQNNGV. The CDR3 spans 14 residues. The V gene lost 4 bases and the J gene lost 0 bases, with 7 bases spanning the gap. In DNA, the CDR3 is TGTGCCAGCAGCTCAGGGTACTCCTACAATGAGCAGTTCTTC. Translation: CASSSGYSYNEQFF.

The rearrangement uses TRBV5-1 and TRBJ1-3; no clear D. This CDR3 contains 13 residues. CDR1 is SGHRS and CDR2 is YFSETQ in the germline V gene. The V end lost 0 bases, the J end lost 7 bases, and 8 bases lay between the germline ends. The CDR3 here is CASSLDSANTIYF. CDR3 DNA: TGCGCCAGCAGCTTGGACAGCGCGAACACCATATATTTT.

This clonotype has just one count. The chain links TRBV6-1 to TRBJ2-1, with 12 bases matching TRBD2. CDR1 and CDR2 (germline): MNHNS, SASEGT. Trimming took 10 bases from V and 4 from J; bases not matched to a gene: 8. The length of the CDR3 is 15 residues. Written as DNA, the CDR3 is TGTGCCACCACCGGGACTAGCGGGCGATACAATGAGCAGTTCTTC. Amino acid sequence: CATTGTSGRYNEQFF.

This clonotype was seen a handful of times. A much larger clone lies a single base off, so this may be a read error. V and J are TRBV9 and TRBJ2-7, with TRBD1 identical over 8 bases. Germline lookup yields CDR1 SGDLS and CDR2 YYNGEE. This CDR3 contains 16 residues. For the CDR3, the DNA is TGTGCCAGCAGCGAAAGCCGGGACAGGCCATCCTACGCGCAGTACTTC. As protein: CASSESRDRPSYAQYF.

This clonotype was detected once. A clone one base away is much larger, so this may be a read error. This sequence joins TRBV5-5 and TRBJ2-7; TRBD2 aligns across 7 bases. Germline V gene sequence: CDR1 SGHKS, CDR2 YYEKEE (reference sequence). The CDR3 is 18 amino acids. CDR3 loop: CASSPSLSGTTLPYERYF. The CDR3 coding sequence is TGTGCCAGCAGCCCCTCCCTATCCGGGACTACACTACCCTACGAGCGGTACTTC.

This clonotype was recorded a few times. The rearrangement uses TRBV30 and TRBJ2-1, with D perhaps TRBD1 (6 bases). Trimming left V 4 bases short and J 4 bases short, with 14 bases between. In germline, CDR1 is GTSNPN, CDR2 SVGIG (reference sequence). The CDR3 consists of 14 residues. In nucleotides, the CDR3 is TGTGCCTGGACCGGGACAACCTTTTACAATGAGCAGTTCTTC. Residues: CAWTGTTFYNEQFF.

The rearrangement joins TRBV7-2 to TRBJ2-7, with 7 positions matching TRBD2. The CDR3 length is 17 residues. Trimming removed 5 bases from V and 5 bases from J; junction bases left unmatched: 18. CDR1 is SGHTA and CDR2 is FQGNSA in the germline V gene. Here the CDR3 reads CASSQETLVGGPHEQYF. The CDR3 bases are TGTGCCAGCAGCCAAGAAACTCTAGTGGGAGGGCCTCACGAGCAGTACTTC.

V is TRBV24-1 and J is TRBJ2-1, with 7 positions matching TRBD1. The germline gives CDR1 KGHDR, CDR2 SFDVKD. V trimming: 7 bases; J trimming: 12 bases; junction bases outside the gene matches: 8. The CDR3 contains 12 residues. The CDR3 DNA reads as TGTGCCACCAGCAGGGACCCAGGGGGGCAGTTCTTC. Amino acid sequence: CATSRDPGGQFF.

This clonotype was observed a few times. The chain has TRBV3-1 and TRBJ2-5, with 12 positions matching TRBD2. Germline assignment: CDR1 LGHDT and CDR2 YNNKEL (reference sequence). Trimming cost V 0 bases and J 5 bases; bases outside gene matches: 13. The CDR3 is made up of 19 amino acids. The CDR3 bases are TGTGCCAGCAGCCAAGACCCCCCCGGGCGACTAGCGGGAGCCGAGACCCAGTACTTC. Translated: CASSQDPPGRLAGAETQYF.

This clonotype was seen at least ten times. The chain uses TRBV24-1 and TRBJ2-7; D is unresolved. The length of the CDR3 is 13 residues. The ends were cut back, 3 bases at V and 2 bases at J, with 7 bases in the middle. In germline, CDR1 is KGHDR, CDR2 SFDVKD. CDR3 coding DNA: TGTGCCACCAGTGATGGGCGAGCCTACGAGCAGTACTTC. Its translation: CATSDGRAYEQYF.

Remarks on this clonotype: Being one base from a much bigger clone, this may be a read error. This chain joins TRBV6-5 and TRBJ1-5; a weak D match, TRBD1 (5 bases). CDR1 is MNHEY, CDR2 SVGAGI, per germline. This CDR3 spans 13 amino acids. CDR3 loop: CASSSSKGVAQRF. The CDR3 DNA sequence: TGTGCCAGCAGTTCCTCGAAAGGGGTAGCCCAGCGTTTT.

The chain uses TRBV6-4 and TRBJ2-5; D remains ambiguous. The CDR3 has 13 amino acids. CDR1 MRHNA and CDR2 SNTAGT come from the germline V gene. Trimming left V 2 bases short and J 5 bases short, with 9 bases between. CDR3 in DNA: TGTGCCAGCAGTGACGTGATCGGGGAGACCCAGTACTTC. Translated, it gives CASSDVIGETQYF.

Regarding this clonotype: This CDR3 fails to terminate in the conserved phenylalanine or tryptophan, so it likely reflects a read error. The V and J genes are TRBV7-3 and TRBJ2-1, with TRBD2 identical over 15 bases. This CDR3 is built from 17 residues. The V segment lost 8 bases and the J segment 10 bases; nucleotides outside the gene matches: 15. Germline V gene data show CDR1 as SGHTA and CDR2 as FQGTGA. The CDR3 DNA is TGTGCCAGCGGCTCAGCCGGGACTAGCGGGAGGAACGGGGAGCAGTTCCTC. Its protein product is CASGSAGTSGRNGEQFL.

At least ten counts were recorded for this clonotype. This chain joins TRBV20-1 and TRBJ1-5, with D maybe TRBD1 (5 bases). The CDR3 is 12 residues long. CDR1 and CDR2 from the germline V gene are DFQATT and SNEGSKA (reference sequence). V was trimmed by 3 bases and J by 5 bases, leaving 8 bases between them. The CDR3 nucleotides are TGCAGTGCTAGTACGGGGGATCAGCCCCAGCATTTT. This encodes CSASTGDQPQHF.